Listed here are 16 T cell receptor beta chains from one sample, sequenced in a study of blood T cell repertoires in COVID-19. Profiled with immunoSEQ multiplex PCR; TCRdb holds only in-frame clones, not every one. The data contain roughly 120,000 clones, approximately 81% of them singletons. The sequenced sample consisted of peripheral blood. The receptors stem from a human donor in a cohort sampled during active COVID-19.

The chain joins TRBV7-2 to TRBJ1-4; 8 bases agree with TRBD1. CDR3 size: 15 residues. Germline values: CDR1 SGHTA, CDR2 FQGNSA. The J segment lost 3 bases and the V segment lost 5 bases, leaving 5 bases of the junction unmatched. The CDR3 nucleotides are TGTGCCAGCAGCGCAGACAGGGGAGCTAATGAAAAACTGTTTTTT. Encoded protein: CASSADRGANEKLFF.

The chain carries TRBV7-2 and TRBJ2-1, with 12 positions matching TRBD2. Germline V CDR1 and CDR2: SGHTA, FQGNSA. The V segment lost 9 bases and the J segment 8 bases; nucleotides outside the gene matches: 8. The CDR3 covers 14 residues. CDR3 bases: TGTGCCAGTCATCTAGCGGGGGGGGAGGATGAGCAGTTCTTC. Translated, it gives CASHLAGGEDEQFF.

This clone was seen just once. The chain uses TRBV10-2 and TRBJ2-3; TRBD2 matches 9 bases. The CDR3 covers 14 residues. Looked up from germline, CDR1 is WSHSY and CDR2 is SAAADI. Losses at the gene ends were 8 bases for V and 3 bases for J; bases not matched to a gene: 6. The chain's CDR3 is CASQGLAITDTQYF. In nucleotides, the CDR3 is TGCGCCAGCCAGGGACTAGCTATTACAGATACGCAGTATTTT.

CDR3 sequence: CASSLDRGGNQPQHF. The CDR3 nucleotides are TGTGCCAGCTCACTCGACAGGGGAGGCAATCAGCCCCAGCATTTT. The gene calls are TRBV18 and TRBJ1-5; the match to TRBD1 covers 8 bases. This CDR3 comprises 15 residues. J gave up 2 bases and V 4 bases, and 4 bases lay outside the gene matches. Germline assignment: CDR1 KGHSH and CDR2 LQKENI.

The chain has TRBV27 and TRBJ2-7, with 9 bases that match TRBD1. V was pared by 3 bases and J by 6 bases, with 3 bases of the junction left unmatched. CDR1 and CDR2 from the germline V gene are MNHEY and SMNVEV (reference sequence). CDR3 length: 13 residues. Here the CDR3 reads CASSFSQGAEQYF. The CDR3 DNA follows: TGTGCCAGCAGTTTCTCACAGGGGGCCGAGCAGTACTTC.

The chain joins TRBV5-1 to TRBJ2-3; possible D gene TRBD1, 6 bases. The V gene's germline CDR1 is SGHRS and CDR2 YFSETQ. V was trimmed by 0 bases and J by 4 bases, leaving 15 bases between them. This CDR3 is built from 16 residues. The CDR3 nucleotides read TGCGCCAGCAGCTTGGATCCGGGGAAGGGGGCAGATACGCAGTATTTT. This codes for CASSLDPGKGADTQYF.

The chain recombines TRBV3-1 (or the pseudogene TRBV3-2) with TRBJ2-7, with 10 bases aligning to TRBD1. CDR1 and CDR2 (germline): LGHDT, YNNKEL (reference sequence). J gave up 1 base and V 4 bases, and 7 bases lay outside the gene matches. The CDR3 spans 16 residues. The CDR3 region is CASSPHRTGGSYEQYF. In DNA form, the CDR3 reads TGTGCCAGCAGCCCCCATCGGACAGGGGGATCCTACGAGCAGTACTTC.

This clone was detected only once. This sequence joins TRBV6-1 and TRBJ1-6; TRBD1 matches at 7 bases. Germline CDR1 is MNHNS and CDR2 is SASEGT. After removal of 4 bases from V and 2 bases from J, the junction contained 11 bases not matched to a gene. This CDR3 is built from 18 residues. As DNA, the CDR3 is TGTGCCAGCAGTGGAACGACAGGGATAAAAACCTATAATTCACCCCTCCACTTT. This sequence encodes CASSGTTGIKTYNSPLHF.

The rearrangement uses TRBV30 and TRBJ1-4, with D perhaps TRBD1 (6 bases). The V gene's germline CDR1 is GTSNPN and CDR2 SVGIG (reference sequence). CDR3 length: 13 residues. Trimming cost V 1 base and J 4 bases, with 7 bases left between them. The CDR3: CAWSGQVNEKLFF. CDR3 in DNA: TGTGCCTGGAGTGGACAGGTTAATGAAAAACTGTTTTTT. The full variable domain, its missing parts supplied by reference TRBV30 and TRBJ1-4, is SQTIHQWPATLVQPVGSPLSLECTVEGTSNPNLYWYRQAAGRGLQLLFYSVGIGQISSEVPQNLSASRPQDRQFILSSKKLLLSDSGFYLCAWSGQVNEKLFFGSGTQLSVL.

V usage is TRBV6-2 or TRBV6-3 and J usage is TRBJ2-7; D remains ambiguous. CDR1 is MNHEY and CDR2 is SVGEGT in the germline V gene. The CDR3 contains 15 residues. With 2 bases removed from V and 0 bases from J, the gap between germline ends came to 11 bases. The CDR3: CASSYNVVSSYEQYF. Here the CDR3 DNA reads TGTGCCAGCAGTTACAACGTTGTGAGCTCCTACGAGCAGTACTTC.

This CDR3 reads CASSATTGEDSPLHF. CDR3 DNA: TGTGCCAGCAGCGCCACAACAGGGGAAGATTCACCCCTCCACTTT. V and J are TRBV9 and TRBJ1-6, with TRBD1 identical over 7 bases. After removal of 3 bases from V and 8 bases from J, the junction contained 8 bases not matched to a gene. CDR1 and CDR2 from the germline V gene are SGDLS and YYNGEE. The CDR3 has 15 residues.

This chain joins TRBV27 and TRBJ1-2; D ambiguous. Germline loops: CDR1 MNHEY, CDR2 SMNVEV (reference sequence). V was cut by 1 base and J by 8 bases, with 14 bases left in between. The CDR3 extends over 14 amino acids. The CDR3 here is CASSLWTRGPGYTF. The CDR3 DNA is TGTGCCAGCAGTTTATGGACTCGAGGCCCGGGCTACACCTTC.

The rearrangement joins TRBV12-3 or TRBV12-4 to TRBJ2-3; D remains unclear. The CDR3 spans 11 residues. Trimming left V 6 bases short and J 3 bases short, with 4 bases between. The CDR3 loop is CASSLTDTQYF. The CDR3, as DNA: TGTGCCAGCAGCTTGACAGATACGCAGTATTTT.

There are a few counts of this clone. The CDR3 DNA follows: TGTGCCAGCACCCCCGAGGGCGGGGGGGCCAATGAGCAGTTCTTC. This translates into CASTPEGGGANEQFF. The chain is built from TRBV6-2 or TRBV6-3 and TRBJ2-1; 9 bases line up with TRBD2. The CDR3 covers 15 residues. Losses at the gene ends were 7 bases for V and 6 bases for J; bases not matched to a gene: 10. From germline, CDR1 is MNHEY and CDR2 SVGEGT.

V is TRBV29-1 and J is TRBJ1-2; the D is unclear. CDR3 length equals 13 residues. Germline loops: CDR1 SQVTM, CDR2 ANQGSEA. V lost 1 base and J lost 8, with 14 bases in between. CDR3 amino acids: CSVEAPGSWGYTF. CDR3 sequence (DNA): TGCAGCGTTGAAGCCCCCGGGAGTTGGGGCTACACCTTC.

CDR3 sequence: CASSYTGGAGANVLTF. In nucleotides, the CDR3 is TGTGCCAGCAGTTACACGGGGGGGGCTGGGGCCAACGTCCTGACTTTC. The chain carries TRBV6-2 or TRBV6-3 and TRBJ2-6, with TRBD2 matching over 8 bases. The trim removed 2 bases at V and 2 bases at J, leaving 2 bases unmatched. Germline V gene data show CDR1 as MNHEY and CDR2 as SVGEGT. CDR3 length: 16 amino acids.